The sequence of this T cell receptor beta chain was determined in a study of cytomegalovirus exposure and HLA in healthy donors. This PCR relied on a set of 60 Vbeta primers and 13 Jbeta primers. As handled by the study authors: Later, an analysis found roughly 80 million unique TCR beta chains, and 8.5 million to 12 million of these were shared. The method was immunoSEQ multiplex PCR; TCRdb's version includes in-frame clones alone and lacks a portion of them. That table supplies the V and J calls and clone size; D and trimming were determined from the DNA. The data contain about 130,000 clones, roughly 80% of them singletons. The CDR3 is 13 residues long. Germline values: CDR1 MNHEY, CDR2 SMNVEV (reference sequence). Trimming took off 4 bases at V and 8 bases at J, with 14 bases between the two ends. Healthy bone marrow donors made up the donor group.

The receptor was isolated from a woman aged 40-49 years in good health and CMV-seronegative. The chain has TRBV27 and TRBJ1-2; D is possibly TRBD1 (6 bases). The sequenced sample consisted of PBMCs. The CDR3 region is CASSWGAGDGYTF. DNA for the CDR3: TGTGCCAGCAGTTGGGGGGCGGGGGACGGCTACACCTTC.